The sequence of this T cell receptor (beta chain) was determined in a study of T cells and copy number aberrations in small-cell lung cancer. Germline CDR1 is SGHRS and CDR2 is YFSETQ. This CDR3 has 18 amino acids. V trimming: 4 bases; J trimming: 0 bases; junction bases outside the gene matches: 6. A few counts support this clone. Sequenced by immunoSEQ multiplex PCR; TCRdb stores in-frame clones only, minus some. The sample yields thousands of clones, around 77% seen once. The sequence was obtained from a woman in her 70s with small cell lung cancer. Some clones in this sample may be carry-over from other donors' samples. The sample comprised normal tissue next to the tumor. The rearrangement links TRBV5-1 to TRBJ2-1; 14 nucleotides match TRBD2. CDR3 loop: CASSKGTSGSSSYNEQFF. CDR3 nucleotide sequence: TGCGCCAGCAGCAAAGGGACTAGCGGGAGTAGCTCCTACAATGAGCAGTTCTTC.